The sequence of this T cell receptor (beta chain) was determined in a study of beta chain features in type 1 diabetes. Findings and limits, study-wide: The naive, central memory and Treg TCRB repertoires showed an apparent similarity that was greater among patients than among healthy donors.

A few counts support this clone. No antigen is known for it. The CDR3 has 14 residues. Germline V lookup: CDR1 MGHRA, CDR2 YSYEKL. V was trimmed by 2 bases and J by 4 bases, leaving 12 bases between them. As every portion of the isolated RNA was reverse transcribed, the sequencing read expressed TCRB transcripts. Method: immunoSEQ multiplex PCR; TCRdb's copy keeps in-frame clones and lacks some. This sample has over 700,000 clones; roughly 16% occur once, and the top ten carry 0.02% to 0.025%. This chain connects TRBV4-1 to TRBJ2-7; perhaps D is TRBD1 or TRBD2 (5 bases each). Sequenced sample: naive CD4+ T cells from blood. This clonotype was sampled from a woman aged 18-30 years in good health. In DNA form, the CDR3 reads TGCGCCAGCAGCCAACAGCAGGGAGTATACGAGCAGTACTTC. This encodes CASSQQQGVYEQYF.